The entry that follows covers one T cell receptor (beta chain) sequence. The antigen is unknown. These data originate in a study of cytomegalovirus exposure and HLA in healthy donors. Study background: Around 78 million unique TCRs, all from HLA-typed donors, were included in an early release of the data. Most genotyped donors, 81% of roughly 400, had Caucasian-associated genetic ancestry. Whole-study results and caveats: The study carried out a later analysis of TCR beta sequences. It associated 16,951 of them with specific HLA alleles at a false discovery rate of 0.05. As a later analysis showed, a missense DCLRE1C variant was linked to trimming of TCR beta V- and J-genes.

Germline CDR1 and CDR2: SGHNT and YYREEE (reference sequence). The CDR3 loop spans 17 amino acids. The ends lost 4 bases at V and 0 bases at J; junction bases unmatched: 7. The PCR was carried out with 60 Vbeta primers and 13 Jbeta primers. Repertoires were generated with immunoSEQ multiplex PCR, while TCRdb's copy carries only in-frame clones and drops some. The ten top clones account for 2% to 2.5%, within a sample of 70,000 or so clones. This TCR was recovered from a female donor in good health and CMV-seropositive. The chain recombines TRBV5-4 with TRBJ2-6; 7 nucleotides agree with TRBD2. Sample: PBMCs. In nucleotides, the CDR3 is TGTGCCAGCAGCGGCGGGGGTTCCAGCTCTGGGGCCAACGTCCTGACTTTC. Protein: CASSGGGSSSGANVLTF.